This T cell receptor beta chain was identified during a study of cytomegalovirus exposure and HLA in healthy donors. Study-level points and caveats: There were 150 to 200 TCR beta chains listed as cytomegalovirus-associated. Specificity for CMV antigens was confirmed in vitro for three of the CMV-associated chains.

The method was immunoSEQ multiplex PCR; TCRdb's version includes in-frame clones alone and lacks a portion of them. Seen here are about 240,000 clones, approximately 87% observed once, and the top ten hold roughly 2.5%. The CDR3 runs to 15 residues. Trimming removed 4 bases from V and 0 bases from J, with 16 bases in between. Germline V gives CDR1 GTSNPN, CDR2 SVGIG (reference sequence). A word on this clone: Its antigen is undetermined.

This TCR was sampled from a man aged 18 to 29 in good health and CMV-seronegative. Sequencing was done on a sample of PBMCs. The V and J genes are TRBV30 and TRBJ2-7; D possibly corresponds to TRBD2 (5 bases). Here the CDR3 reads CAWTSNTGVSYEQYF. The CDR3 DNA sequence: TGTGCCTGGACCTCCAATACCGGGGTCTCCTACGAGCAGTACTTC.